This T cell receptor (beta chain) was sequenced for a study of blood T cell repertoires in COVID-19. About the study: Samples representing acute and convalescent COVID-19 were sourced from the United States, Italy and Spain. T cells, B-cell-depleted T cells, or PBMCs provided the cDNA or gDNA that served as material.

This clone was picked up a small number of times. Per the authors' pipeline: Amplifying reference gene primers gave estimates of nucleated cell counts. Sequencing was performed with immunoSEQ multiplex PCR; in TCRdb, only in-frame clones are kept and a portion is missing. V, J and clone size are taken as reported in that table, and D and trimming were inferred from the DNA itself. The table includes around 69,000 clones, roughly 89% detected once. The CDR3 is 13 residues long. The sample was peripheral blood. The receptor comes from a woman in her fifties or sixties with active COVID-19. The J gene is TRBJ2-1, the V gene TRBV21-1; TRBD2, the table's D call, was not compared with the DNA. TRBV21-1 constitutes a pseudogene. The CDR3 region is CASSSGRHNEQFF. CDR3 coding DNA: TGTGCCAGCAGTAGCGGGAGGCACAATGAGCAGTTCTTC.